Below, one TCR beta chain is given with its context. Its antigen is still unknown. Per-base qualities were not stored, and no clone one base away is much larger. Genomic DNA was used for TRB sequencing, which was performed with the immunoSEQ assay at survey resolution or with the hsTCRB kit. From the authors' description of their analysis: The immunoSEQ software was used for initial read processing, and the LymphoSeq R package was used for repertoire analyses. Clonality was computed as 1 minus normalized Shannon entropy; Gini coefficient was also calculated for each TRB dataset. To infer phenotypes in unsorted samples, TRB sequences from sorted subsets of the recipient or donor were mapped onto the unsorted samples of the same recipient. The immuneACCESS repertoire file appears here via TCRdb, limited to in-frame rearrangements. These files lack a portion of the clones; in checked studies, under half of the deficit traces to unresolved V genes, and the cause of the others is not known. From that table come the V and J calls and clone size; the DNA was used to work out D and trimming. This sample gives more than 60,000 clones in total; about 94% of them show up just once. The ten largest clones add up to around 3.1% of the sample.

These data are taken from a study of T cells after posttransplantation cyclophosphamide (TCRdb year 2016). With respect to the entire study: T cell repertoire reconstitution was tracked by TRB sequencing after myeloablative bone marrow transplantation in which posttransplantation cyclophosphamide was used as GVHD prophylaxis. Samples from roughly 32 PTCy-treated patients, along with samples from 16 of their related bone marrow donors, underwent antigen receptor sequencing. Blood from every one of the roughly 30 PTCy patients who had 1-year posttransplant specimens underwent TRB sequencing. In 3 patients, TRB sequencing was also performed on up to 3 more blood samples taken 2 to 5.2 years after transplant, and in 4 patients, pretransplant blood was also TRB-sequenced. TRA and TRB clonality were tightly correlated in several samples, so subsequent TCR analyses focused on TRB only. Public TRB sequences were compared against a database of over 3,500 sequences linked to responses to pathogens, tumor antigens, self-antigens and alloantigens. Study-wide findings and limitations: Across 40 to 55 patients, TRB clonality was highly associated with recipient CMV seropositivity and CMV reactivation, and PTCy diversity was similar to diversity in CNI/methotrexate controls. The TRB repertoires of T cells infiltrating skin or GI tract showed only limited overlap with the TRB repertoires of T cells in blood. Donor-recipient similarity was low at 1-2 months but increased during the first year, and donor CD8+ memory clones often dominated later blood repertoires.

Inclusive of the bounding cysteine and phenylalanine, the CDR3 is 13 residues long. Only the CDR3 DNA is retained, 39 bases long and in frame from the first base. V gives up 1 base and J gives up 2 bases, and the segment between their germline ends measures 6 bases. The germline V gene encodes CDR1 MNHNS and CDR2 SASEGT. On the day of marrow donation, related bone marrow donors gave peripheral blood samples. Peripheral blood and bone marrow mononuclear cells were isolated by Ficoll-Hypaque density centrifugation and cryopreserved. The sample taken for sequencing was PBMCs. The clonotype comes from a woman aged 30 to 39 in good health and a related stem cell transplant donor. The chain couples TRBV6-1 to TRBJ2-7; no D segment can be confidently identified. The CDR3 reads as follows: CASSEGQTYEQYF. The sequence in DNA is TGTGCCAGCAGTGAAGGGCAAACCTACGAGCAGTACTTC.